What follows is one T cell receptor beta chain and its context. Its cognate antigen has yet to be identified. No clone much larger than this one lies a single base away; base qualities are absent. This sample is drawn from a study of cytomegalovirus exposure and HLA in healthy donors (dated 2017 in TCRdb). The study in broad terms: An earlier analysis of 587 of the donors reported 276 Gb of sequence data and 117 million unique TCR beta sequences obtained from around 170 million T cells. Approximately 300 gigabases of sequencing data and around 88 million unique TCR sequences made up an early release that covered fewer than 650 HLA-typed donors. Of the roughly 400 genotyped donors, over 65% fell in the genetic ancestry cluster associated with self-reported Caucasian donors. The study aimed to test whether signatures of past pathogen exposure could be identified by cataloging public T cell receptors. Using immunosequencing, the study profiled T cell repertoires from 666 subjects and related those repertoires to cytomegalovirus serostatus. Besides the first cohort of hundreds of subjects, a separate validation cohort made up of roughly 130 different subjects was used. To predict cytomegalovirus infection status, the study brought together high-throughput TCR immunosequencing, statistical association of individual TCRs with disease status, and machine learning. A later analysis re-examined previously published TCR beta repertoires from about 670 donors and added high-resolution HLA genotyping to investigate patterns of TCR occurrence. Rather than drawing on any new phenotypic data, the later analysis identified candidate immune exposures from TCR beta sequences and the way those sequences occurred across donors. To decide whether each TCR beta V gene segment behaved as functional or pseudogenic, an earlier analysis of over 500 of the donors relied on high-throughput TCR beta sequencing. Alongside the repertoire data, information on donor age, sex, ethnicity and CMV serostatus was compiled. In a later genetic analysis, genome-wide SNP genotypes for about three fifths of the 666 donors were used, and that subset was treated as a discovery cohort. All discovery cohort repertoires had been generated on a single sequencing platform. Both class I and class II loci were covered by HLA typing, at four-digit resolution. The number of typed donors differed by locus: about 620-630 for A, B, C, DRB1 and DQB1; about 520 for DQA1; approximately 600 for DPA1; and some 430 for DPB1. Because of strong linkage in the cohort, roughly five DR-DQ haplotypes were treated as single units for association and clustering. On average, about 200,000 unique TCR beta nucleotide sequences were sequenced per donor among several hundred genotyped donors of the cohort, with around 19% of those sequences being non-productive.

General findings and caveats noted by the study authors: Assigning TCR associations to individual alleles was difficult when HLA alleles, especially DR and DQ, strongly co-occurred. The earlier analysis of 587 of the donors excluded fewer than 20 rarely observed V segments, including chromosome 9 orphons, because counts were too low. A later analysis found that HLA-associated TCR beta chains were more clonally expanded and had lower generation probabilities than equally common non-associated chains. A few of the identified cytomegalovirus-associated TCR beta chains were confirmed in vitro to be specific for cytomegalovirus antigens. Specific HLA alleles were associated with 15,000 to 20,000 TCR beta sequences at a false discovery rate of 0.05 in a later analysis. In a later analysis, several top co-occurrence clusters were reported to appear linked to parvovirus B19, influenza, CMV and Epstein-Barr virus. An earlier analysis of around 500 of the donors showed that most TCR beta V segments appeared in productive rearrangements either about 90% or about 30% of the time, which broadly matched IMGT annotations. In a later genetic analysis, a missense DCLRE1C variant was associated with V-gene and J-gene trimming of TCR beta chains, and the association was replicated in an independent cohort. According to a later analysis, TCR association rates differed among HLA loci, with DRB1 alleles showing the most associated TCRs and HLA-C alleles showing the fewest. A further reported finding was that TCR beta sequences accurately predicted the HLA-A and HLA-B alleles for most subjects in the first cohort. Because the 87-base-pair reads could not distinguish some IMGT-functional V segments, including TRBV6-2 and TRBV6-3, those segments were excluded. A later genetic analysis reported fewer N-insertions in productive TCRs among donors in an Asian-associated ancestry cluster than the roughly 690-donor mean. A group of highly shared sequence variants was considered likely to be a technical artifact of the sequencing pipeline. Roughly uniform sequencing depth across donors was assumed in presence/absence analyses, although this assumption may not hold. Because HLA typing was missing for some donors at each locus, association tests included only the typed subset. According to the authors, the approach could potentially be generalized to other disease states and immunological phenotypes. In this cohort, only TCR beta chains were sequenced, and detectable features were limited by the absence of alpha or paired-chain data. Linkage disequilibrium might explain the correlated functional status among segregating V segments, but an unknown experimental factor could not be ruled out. In the study, about 150 TCR beta chains were listed as associated with cytomegalovirus. Most TCR sequences were observed very rarely across donors, whereas some public TCRs were present in many individuals. In both the original and validation cohorts, the classifier was reported to diagnose cytomegalovirus status with high specificity and sensitivity. According to a later analysis, most CMV-associated TCR beta chains appeared to be HLA-restricted, and the HLA associations seemed to be driven largely by CMV exposure. Immune exposure information for the cohort was limited to CMV serostatus.

In total, more than 500 healthy bone marrow donors made up the cohort. All cohort members were sampled while nominally healthy, although unrecorded immune exposures were likely present. The donor tested CMV seronegative, placing the donor among the roughly 350 seronegative members of the cohort. Every donor gave a peripheral blood sample, and the peripheral blood mononuclear cells from that sample were used for TCR beta sequencing. The Qiagen DNeasy Blood Extraction Kit was used to extract genomic DNA from the blood cell samples. Libraries were made using the immunoSEQ multiplex PCR assay. A mixture of 60 forward primers for TCR Vbeta segments and 13 reverse primers for TCR Jbeta segments was used in the multiplex PCR. The CDR3 region of rearranged TCR beta genes was amplified from genomic DNA by a multiplex PCR assay. Amplified TCR beta libraries were sequenced as 87-base-pair reads on the Illumina HiSeq System. In the paper's pipeline: Across the 500 to 700 repertoires, a later analysis counted tens of millions of unique TCR beta chains, around 10 million of which were shared by at least two donors. To remove PCR and sequencing errors, raw reads were error-corrected and collapsed into unique sequences using a nearest-neighbor algorithm that merged closely related sequences. Alignment of CDR3 sequences to IMGT reference sequences was used to assign V, D and J gene segments. Each retained sequence needed at least a six-nucleotide match to both a V gene segment and a J gene segment. A rearrangement was called productive if the CDR3 had no stop codons and remained in frame with V and J, and every other rearrangement was called non-productive. CDR3 was defined by IMGT convention, running from the second conserved V-encoded cysteine to the conserved J-encoded phenylalanine. The earlier analysis of some 600 of the donors excluded sequences that lacked an unambiguous match to a single V gene segment. An earlier analysis of approximately 590 of the donors called V segments functional above 56.7% productive rearrangements and segregating when the between-donor standard deviation exceeded 5%. A statistical classification framework was built to diagnose cytomegalovirus status from the catalog of TCR beta chain sequences. V and J gene assignment, in a later analysis, came from comparing TCR nucleotide sequences with IMGT/GENE-DB human TR gene sequences. In a later analysis, CDR3 sequences and most-parsimonious VDJ recombination scenarios were assigned using the TCRdist pipeline. A later analysis defined each TCR beta chain by its CDR3 amino acid sequence plus V-gene family, and excluded reads lacking a unique V-gene family. To address suspected cross-contamination and a sequencing artifact, a later analysis removed 550 to 750 highly shared, low-generation-probability nucleotide sequences. For each public chain, a later analysis derived a clonal expansion index from normalized ranks of inferred template counts within each repertoire. Generation probabilities in a later analysis came from a VDJ recombination model fitted to out-of-frame rearrangements, and those results were checked against IGoR. A later analysis scored TCR-TCR, TCR-HLA and TCR-CMV co-occurrence with hypergeometric tests, applying a repertoire-size bias correction to TCR pairs. To estimate false discovery rates, a later analysis permuted the HLA or CMV assignments 20 times. In a later analysis, co-occurring TCRs were grouped using DBSCAN, with TCRdist sequence similarity added in when clustering inside HLA-allele-positive subsets. For co-occurrence clustering, repertoires with fewer than 30,000 or more than 120,000 public chains were excluded, along with four or five repertoires with anomalous nucleotide sharing. In its TCRdb copy, this immuneACCESS table keeps in-frame sequences only and misses some clones. Where compared with another copy, unresolved V genes explain less than half of these, and the others have no known cause. V and J calls and clone size follow that table, whereas D and trimming were derived from the DNA. Within this sample are roughly 250,000 clones, with about 80% of them counted one time only. The top ten clonotypes cover 0.3% of the sample.

The CDR3 measures 15 amino acids from cysteine to phenylalanine. Here the CDR3 DNA is all that survives: 45 bases in frame from base 1. The junction shows trimming of 5 bases on V and 5 bases on J, and the gene matches do not reach 10 bases of it. According to the germline V gene (reference sequence), CDR1 reads SEHNR and CDR2 reads FQNEAQ. The sequence was obtained from a girl aged 2-10 years in good health and CMV-seronegative. The chain employs TRBV7-9 and TRBJ1-1; TRBD1 fits 8 bases in the junction. The sample was PBMCs. This receptor carries the CDR3 CASSPGGQGKTEAFF. The nucleotide sequence is TGTGCCAGCAGCCCCGGAGGACAGGGTAAAACTGAAGCTTTCTTT.